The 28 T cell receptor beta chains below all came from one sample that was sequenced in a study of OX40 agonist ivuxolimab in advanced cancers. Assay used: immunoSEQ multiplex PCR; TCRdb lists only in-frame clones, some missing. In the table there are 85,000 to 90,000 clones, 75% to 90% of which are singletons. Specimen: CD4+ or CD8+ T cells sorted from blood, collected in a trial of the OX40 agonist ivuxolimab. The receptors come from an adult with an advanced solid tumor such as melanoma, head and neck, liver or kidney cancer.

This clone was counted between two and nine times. DNA of the CDR3: TGTGCCGTCGGCAGGGCAACTAATGAAAAACTGTTTTTT. Translated, it gives CAVGRATNEKLFF. This chain joins TRBV28 and TRBJ1-4; maybe TRBD1 (5 bases). The CDR3 runs 13 residues. V was shortened by 11 bases and J by 0 bases, with 10 bases between the two germline ends. The germline gives CDR1 MDHEN, CDR2 SYDVKM.

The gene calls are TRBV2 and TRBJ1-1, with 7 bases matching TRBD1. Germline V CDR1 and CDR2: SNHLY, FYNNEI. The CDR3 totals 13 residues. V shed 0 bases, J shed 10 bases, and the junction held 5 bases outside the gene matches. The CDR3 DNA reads TGTGCCAGCAGTGAAGCGACAGGGTTCGTAGCTTTCTTT. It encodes CASSEATGFVAFF.

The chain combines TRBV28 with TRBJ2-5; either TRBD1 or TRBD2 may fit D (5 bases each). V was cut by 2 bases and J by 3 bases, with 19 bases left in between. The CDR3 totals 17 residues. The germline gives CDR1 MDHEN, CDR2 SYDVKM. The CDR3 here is CASSLLLGAGKKETQYF. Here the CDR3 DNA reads TGTGCCAGCAGTTTACTCCTCGGGGCAGGGAAGAAAGAGACCCAGTACTTC.

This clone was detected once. This CDR3 reads CASSLQSDTQYF. CDR3 nucleotide sequence: TGTGCCAGCAGCTTACAGTCAGATACGCAGTATTTT. V usage is TRBV7-2 and J usage is TRBJ2-3, with D unclear. CDR1 is SGHTA, CDR2 FQGNSA, per germline. V was trimmed by 2 bases and J by 4 bases, leaving 4 bases between them. CDR3 size: 12 residues. The full variable domain, in which reference TRBV7-2 and TRBJ2-3 provide the parts outside the CDR3, is GAGVSQSPSNKVTEKGKDVELRCDPISGHTALYWYRQSLGQGLEFLIYFQGNSAPDKSGLPSDRFSAERTGGSVSTLTIQRTQQEDSAVYLCASSLQSDTQYFGPGTRLTVL.

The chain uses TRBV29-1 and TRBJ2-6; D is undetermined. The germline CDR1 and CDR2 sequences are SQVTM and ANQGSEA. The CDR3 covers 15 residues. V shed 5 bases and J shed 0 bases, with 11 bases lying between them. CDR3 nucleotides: TGCAGCGTTAAGGGCCCCTACTCTGGGGCCAACGTCCTGACTTTC. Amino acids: CSVKGPYSGANVLTF.

CDR3 DNA: TGTGCCAGCAGCCGCGGATTGGGGAACACTGAAGCTTTCTTT. Amino acids: CASSRGLGNTEAFF. The chain uses TRBV6-6 and TRBJ1-1; D unclear. The CDR3 covers 14 residues. V lost 6 bases, J lost 1 base, and 12 bases lay in between. Germline V gives CDR1 MNHNY, CDR2 SVGAGI (reference sequence).

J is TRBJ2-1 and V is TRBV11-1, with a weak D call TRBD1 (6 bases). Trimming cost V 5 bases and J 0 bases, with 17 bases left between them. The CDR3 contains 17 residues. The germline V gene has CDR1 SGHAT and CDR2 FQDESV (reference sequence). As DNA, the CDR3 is TGTGCCAGCAGCCCTAGCCGACAGGCGAGCTCCTACAATGAGCAGTTCTTC. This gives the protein CASSPSRQASSYNEQFF.

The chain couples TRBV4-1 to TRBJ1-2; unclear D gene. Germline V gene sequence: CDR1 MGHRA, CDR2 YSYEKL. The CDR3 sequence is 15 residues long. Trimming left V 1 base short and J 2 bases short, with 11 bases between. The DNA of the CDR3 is TGCGCCAGCAGCCAAGTTGGGGTATTCAACTATGGCTACACCTTC. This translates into CASSQVGVFNYGYTF.

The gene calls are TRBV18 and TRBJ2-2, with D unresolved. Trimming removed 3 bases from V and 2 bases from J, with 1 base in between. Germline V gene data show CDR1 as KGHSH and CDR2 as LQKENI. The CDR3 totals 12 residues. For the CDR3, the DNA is TGTGCCAGCTCACCCAACACCGGGGAGCTGTTTTTT. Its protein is CASSPNTGELFF.

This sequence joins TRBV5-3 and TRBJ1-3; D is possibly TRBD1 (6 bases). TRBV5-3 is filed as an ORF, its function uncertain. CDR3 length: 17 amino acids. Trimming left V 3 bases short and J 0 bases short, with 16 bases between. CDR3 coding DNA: TGTGCCAGAAGCTGGGGGTTAGAGGACAGCTCTGGAAACACCATATATTTT. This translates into CARSWGLEDSSGNTIYF.

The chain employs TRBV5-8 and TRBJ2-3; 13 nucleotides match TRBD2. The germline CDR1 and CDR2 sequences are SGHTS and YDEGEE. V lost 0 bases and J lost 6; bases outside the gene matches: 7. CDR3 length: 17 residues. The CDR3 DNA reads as TGTGCCAGCAGCTTGGCTCGGACTAGCGGGGGTAAGGATACGCAGTATTTT. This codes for CASSLARTSGGKDTQYF.

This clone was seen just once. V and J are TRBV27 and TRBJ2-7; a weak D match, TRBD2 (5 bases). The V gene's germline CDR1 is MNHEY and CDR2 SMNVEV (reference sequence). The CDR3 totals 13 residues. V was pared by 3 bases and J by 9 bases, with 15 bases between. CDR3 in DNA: TGTGCCAGCAGTTTGACGGGGTACATGGGGCAGTACTTC. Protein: CASSLTGYMGQYF.

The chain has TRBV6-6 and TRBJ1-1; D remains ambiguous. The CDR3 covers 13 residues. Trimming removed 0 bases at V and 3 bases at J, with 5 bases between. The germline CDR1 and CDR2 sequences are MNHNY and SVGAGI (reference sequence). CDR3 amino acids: CASSYSTYTEAFF. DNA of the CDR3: TGTGCCAGCAGTTACTCGACTTACACTGAAGCTTTCTTT.

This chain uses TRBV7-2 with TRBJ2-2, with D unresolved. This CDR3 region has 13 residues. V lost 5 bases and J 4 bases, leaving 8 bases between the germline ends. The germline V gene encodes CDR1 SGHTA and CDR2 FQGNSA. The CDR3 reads CASSVLATGELFF. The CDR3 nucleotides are TGTGCCAGCAGCGTACTCGCCACCGGGGAGCTGTTTTTT. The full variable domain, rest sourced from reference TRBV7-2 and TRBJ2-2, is GAGVSQSPSNKVTEKGKDVELRCDPISGHTALYWYRQSLGQGLEFLIYFQGNSAPDKSGLPSDRFSAERTGGSVSTLTIQRTQQEDSAVYLCASSVLATGELFFGEGSRLTVL.

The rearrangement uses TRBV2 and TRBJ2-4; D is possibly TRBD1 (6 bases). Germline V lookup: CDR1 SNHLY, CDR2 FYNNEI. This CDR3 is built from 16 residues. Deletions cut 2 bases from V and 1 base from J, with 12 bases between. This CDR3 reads CASSERLQGAKNIQYF. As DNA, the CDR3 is TGTGCCAGCAGTGAACGCTTACAGGGTGCCAAAAACATTCAGTACTTC.

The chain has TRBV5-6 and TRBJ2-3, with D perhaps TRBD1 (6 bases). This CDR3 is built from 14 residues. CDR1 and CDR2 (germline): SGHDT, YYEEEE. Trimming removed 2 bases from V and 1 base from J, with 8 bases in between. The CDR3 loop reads CASSLQGRTDTQYF. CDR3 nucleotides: TGTGCCAGCAGCTTACAGGGTCGCACAGATACGCAGTATTTT.

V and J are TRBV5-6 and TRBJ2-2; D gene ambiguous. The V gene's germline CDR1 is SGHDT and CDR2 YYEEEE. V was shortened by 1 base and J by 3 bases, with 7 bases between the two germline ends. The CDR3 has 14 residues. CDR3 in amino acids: CASSLWHHTGELFF. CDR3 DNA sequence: TGTGCCAGCAGCTTGTGGCACCACACCGGGGAGCTGTTTTTT.

This CDR3 reads CASSESGATGQETQYF. Written as DNA, the CDR3 is TGCGCCAGCAGTGAGTCGGGGGCCACGGGACAAGAGACCCAGTACTTC. The chain employs TRBV10-1 and TRBJ2-5, with a tentative D call TRBD1 (6 bases). The CDR3 totals 16 residues. V lost 0 bases to trimming and J lost 2 bases, with 13 bases between them. CDR1 and CDR2 (germline): WNHNN, SYGVQD (reference sequence).

The CDR3 here is CASSFSPGREQFF. Written as DNA, the CDR3 is TGTGCCAGCAGCTTCAGCCCCGGCCGGGAGCAGTTCTTC. This chain joins TRBV7-2 and TRBJ2-1; the D is unclear. The CDR3 extends over 13 amino acids. Trimming took 3 bases from V and 10 from J, leaving 13 bases between them. Germline V gives CDR1 SGHTA, CDR2 FQGNSA.

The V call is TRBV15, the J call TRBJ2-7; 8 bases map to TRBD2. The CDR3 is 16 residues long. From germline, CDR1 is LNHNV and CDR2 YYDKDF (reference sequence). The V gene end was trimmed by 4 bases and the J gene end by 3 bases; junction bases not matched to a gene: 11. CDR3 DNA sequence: TGTGCCACCAGCACCGGATGGGGAAGCGGGAGCTACGAGCAGTACTTC. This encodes CATSTGWGSGSYEQYF.

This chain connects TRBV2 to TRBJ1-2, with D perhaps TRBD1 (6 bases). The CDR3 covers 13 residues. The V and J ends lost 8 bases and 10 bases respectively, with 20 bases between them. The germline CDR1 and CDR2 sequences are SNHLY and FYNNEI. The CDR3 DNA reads TGTGCCAGCTGGCCGGGGGCAAAGGATTCCTACACCTTC. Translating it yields CASWPGAKDSYTF.

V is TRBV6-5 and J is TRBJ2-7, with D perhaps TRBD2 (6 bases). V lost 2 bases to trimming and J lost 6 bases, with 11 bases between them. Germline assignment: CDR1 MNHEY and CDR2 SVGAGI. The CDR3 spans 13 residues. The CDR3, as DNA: TGTGCCAGCAGTTACCAGGAGGGAACCGAGCAGTACTTC. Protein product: CASSYQEGTEQYF.

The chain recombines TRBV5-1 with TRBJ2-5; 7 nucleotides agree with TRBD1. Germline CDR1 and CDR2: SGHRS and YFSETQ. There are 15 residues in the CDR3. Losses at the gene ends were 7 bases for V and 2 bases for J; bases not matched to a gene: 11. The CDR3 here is CASGRTGLIQETQYF. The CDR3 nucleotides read TGCGCCAGCGGAAGGACAGGACTTATACAAGAGACCCAGTACTTC.

The CDR3 loop reads CASSWTRPTDTQYF. DNA of the CDR3: TGTGCCAGCAGTTGGACTCGACCCACAGATACGCAGTATTTT. The V call is TRBV6-6, the J call TRBJ2-3, with a tentative D call TRBD2 (5 bases). Germline CDR1 MNHNY, CDR2 SVGAGI (reference sequence). V was cut by 4 bases and J by 2 bases, with 10 bases left in between. The CDR3 has 14 residues.

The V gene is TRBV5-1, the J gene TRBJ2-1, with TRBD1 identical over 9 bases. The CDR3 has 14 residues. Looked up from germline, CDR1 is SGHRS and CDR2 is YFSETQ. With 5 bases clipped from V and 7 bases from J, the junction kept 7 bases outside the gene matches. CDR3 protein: CASRTGGTDNEQFF. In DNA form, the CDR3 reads TGCGCCAGCAGAACAGGGGGCACCGATAATGAGCAGTTCTTC.

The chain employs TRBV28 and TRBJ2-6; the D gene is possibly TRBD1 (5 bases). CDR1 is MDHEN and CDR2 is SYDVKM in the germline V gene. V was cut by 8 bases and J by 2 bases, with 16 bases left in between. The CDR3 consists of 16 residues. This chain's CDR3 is CASVGQGRPGANVLTF. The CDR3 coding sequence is TGTGCCAGCGTGGGGCAGGGAAGGCCTGGGGCCAACGTCCTGACTTTC.

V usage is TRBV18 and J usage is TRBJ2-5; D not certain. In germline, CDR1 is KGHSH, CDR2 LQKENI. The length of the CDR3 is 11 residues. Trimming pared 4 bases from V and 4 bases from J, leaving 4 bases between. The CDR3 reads CASSLLETQYF. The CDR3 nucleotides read TGTGCCAGCTCACTGTTAGAGACCCAGTACTTC.

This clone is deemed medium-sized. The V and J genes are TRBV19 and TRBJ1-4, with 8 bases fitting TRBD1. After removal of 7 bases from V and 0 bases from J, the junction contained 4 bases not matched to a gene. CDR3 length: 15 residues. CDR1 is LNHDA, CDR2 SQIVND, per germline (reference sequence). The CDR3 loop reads CASTPGQATNEKLFF. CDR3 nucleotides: TGTGCCAGTACCCCGGGACAGGCAACTAATGAAAAACTGTTTTTT.